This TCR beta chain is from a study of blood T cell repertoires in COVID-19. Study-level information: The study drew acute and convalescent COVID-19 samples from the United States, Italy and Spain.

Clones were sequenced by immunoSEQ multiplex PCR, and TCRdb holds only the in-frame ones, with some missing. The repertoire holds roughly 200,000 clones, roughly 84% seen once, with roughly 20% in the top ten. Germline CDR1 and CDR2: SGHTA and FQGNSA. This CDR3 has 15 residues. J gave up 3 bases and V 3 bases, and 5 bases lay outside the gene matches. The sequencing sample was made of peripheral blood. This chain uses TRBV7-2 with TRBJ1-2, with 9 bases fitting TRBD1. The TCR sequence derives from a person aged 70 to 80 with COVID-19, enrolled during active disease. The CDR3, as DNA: TGTGCCAGCAGCTTGACAGGGGGGCCCGACTATGGCTACACCTTC. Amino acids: CASSLTGGPDYGYTF.